This T cell receptor beta chain stems from a study of cytomegalovirus exposure and HLA in healthy donors. Notes on the study in general: It was reported that the classifier diagnosed cytomegalovirus status with high specificity and sensitivity in both the original and validation cohorts. Looking again later, the authors saw that most CMV-associated TCR beta chains seemed HLA-restricted. Sequencing depth roughly uniform across donors was assumed in presence/absence analyses. The likely explanation for a cluster of highly shared sequence variants was sequencing artifact.

This clone turned up a few times. The antigen remains unidentified. This CDR3 is 17 amino acids long. Germline V gene data show CDR1 as SGHNT and CDR2 as YENEEA. Trimming at V came to 4 bases and at J to 0 bases, leaving 4 bases not matched to a gene. The PCR used 60 Vbeta and 13 Jbeta primers. Sequenced by immunoSEQ multiplex PCR; TCRdb stores in-frame clones only, minus some. The sample carries over 95,000 clones, about 78% recorded once. The chain has TRBV11-3 and TRBJ2-2, with 11 bases that match TRBD2. Sequenced: PBMCs. This TCR was sampled from a man aged 35-49 years in good health and CMV-seronegative. As DNA, the CDR3 is TGTGCCAGCAGCTGGGGGACTAGCGGTGCGAACACCGGGGAGCTGTTTTTT. Protein: CASSWGTSGANTGELFF.